This T cell receptor (beta chain) originates from a study of siplizumab effects on memory and regulatory T cells. Germline CDR1 reads MNHNY; CDR2 reads SVGAGI (reference sequence). The CDR3 sequence is 14 residues long. The V gene end was trimmed by 6 bases and the J gene end by 6 bases; junction bases not matched to a gene: 7. The assay was immunoSEQ multiplex PCR, and TCRdb's table has in-frame clones only and misses some. The sample has more than 75,000 clones; 96% are singletons. About this clone: Its antigen is unknown.

General study findings and limits: It was not possible to assign a naive or memory phenotype to roughly 80-95% of proliferating CD4+ or CD8+ clones. A significant reduction in alloreactive sequences traceable to unstimulated CD4+ memory cells was produced by siplizumab.

The sequenced material came from naive CD4+ T cells sorted from blood. The sequence was collected from a human donor in good health. The chain has TRBV6-6 and TRBJ2-3, with TRBD1 identical over 9 bases. The CDR3 reads CASSRGTGTDTQYF. The CDR3 DNA reads as TGTGCCAGCAGCCGTGGGACAGGGACGGATACGCAGTATTTT.